One sample yielded the 21 T cell receptor beta chains listed below, sequenced in a study of T-cell reconstitution after alpha-beta-depleted transplantation in children. Unique molecular identifiers were used to barcode this TCRbeta library. One entry per CDR3 protein results from TCRdb running MiXCR on the PCR reads. The data show fewer than 700,000 distinct CDR3 sequences, 10% to 15% seen once. The source was PBMCs, mostly from graft donor cells, collected 360 days after TCRalphabeta/CD19-depleted stem cell transplant. These receptors were obtained from a male patient aged 10 to 17 who had a stem cell transplant for acute myeloid leukemia, so the T cells may come from the graft donor.

Only a few counts were recorded for this clonotype. The rearrangement links TRBV5-1 to TRBJ2-1; the match to TRBD2 covers 9 bases. In germline, CDR1 is SGHRS, CDR2 YFSETQ. CDR3 length: 18 residues. With V trimmed by 0 bases and J by 9 bases, 16 bases remained unmatched. CDR3 DNA sequence: TGCGCCAGCAGCTTGGTTGTAGCGGGAGTCCTCCTGTGGGGTGAGCAGTTCTTC. Its protein product is CASSLVVAGVLLWGEQFF. Full variable domain (rest looked up from reference TRBV5-1 and TRBJ2-1): KAGVTQTPRYLIKTRGQQVTLSCSPISGHRSVSWYQQTPGQGLQFLFEYFSETQRNKGNFPGRFSGRQFSNSRSEMNVSTLELGDSALYLCASSLVVAGVLLWGEQFFGPGTRLTVL.

This clonotype has only a few counts. The chain has TRBV20-1 and TRBJ2-1, with TRBD2 matching over 8 bases. V was clipped by 0 bases and J by 4 bases; unmatched bases: 17. The V gene's germline CDR1 is DFQATT and CDR2 SNEGSKA (reference sequence). The CDR3 extends over 19 amino acids. In nucleotides, the CDR3 is TGCAGTGCTAGAGATCTAATGGGCGGGAGGACCATAAAATACAATGAGCAGTTCTTC. Residues: CSARDLMGGRTIKYNEQFF.

The chain is built from TRBV5-1 and TRBJ2-5, with 7 bases matching TRBD1. Germline CDR1 SGHRS, CDR2 YFSETQ. The CDR3 runs to 14 residues. V lost 2 bases to trimming and J lost 4 bases; unmatched junction nucleotides: 5. The CDR3 DNA follows: TGCGCCAGCAGCTTAATCCAGGGGGTAGAGACCCAGTACTTC. Its protein product is CASSLIQGVETQYF.

This clonotype was recorded many times. The chain uses TRBV7-9 and TRBJ2-5, with 8 nucleotides matching TRBD1. Germline trimming cut 2 bases from V and 2 bases from J; bases unmatched to any gene: 4. This CDR3 region has 15 residues. Germline V lookup: CDR1 SEHNR, CDR2 FQNEAQ (reference sequence). CDR3: CASSLITGGQETQYF. CDR3 nucleotides: TGTGCCAGCAGCTTAATCACAGGGGGACAAGAGACCCAGTACTTC.

The chain joins TRBV6-1 to TRBJ2-7, with no clear D. Germline CDR1 reads MNHNS; CDR2 reads SASEGT. There are 15 residues in the CDR3. With 0 bases removed from V and 2 bases from J, the gap between germline ends came to 11 bases. The CDR3, as DNA: TGTGCCAGCAGTGAAGCCCGACTCTCCACCTACGAGCAGTACTTC. It translates to CASSEARLSTYEQYF.

This clonotype turned up a few times. The rearrangement joins TRBV28 to TRBJ2-7; 8 nucleotides align to TRBD1. Germline V lookup: CDR1 MDHEN, CDR2 SYDVKM. CDR3 length equals 16 residues. Losses at the gene ends were 7 bases for V and 2 bases for J; bases not matched to a gene: 13. CDR3 region: CASIPGTGQGPYEQYF. The DNA of the CDR3 is TGTGCCAGCATCCCCGGGACAGGCCAAGGCCCCTACGAGCAGTACTTC. The full variable domain, completed using reference TRBV28 and TRBJ2-7, is DVKVTQSSRYLVKRTGEKVFLECVQDMDHENMFWYRQDPGLGLRLIYFSYDVKMKEKGDIPEGYSVSREKKERFSLILESASTNQTSMYLCASIPGTGQGPYEQYFGPGTRLTVT.

This clonotype was detected ten times or more. The chain carries TRBV6-2 or TRBV6-3 and TRBJ2-1, with 8 positions matching TRBD2. With 7 bases clipped from V and 12 bases from J, the junction kept 14 bases outside the gene matches. The CDR3 spans 14 residues. CDR1 MNHEY and CDR2 SVGEGT come from the germline V gene. The CDR3 here is CASIHGTRGGRQFF. The CDR3 DNA reads TGTGCCAGCATCCACGGGACCCGGGGGGGACGGCAGTTCTTC.

This clonotype appeared a few times. V gene TRBV10-3 combines with J gene TRBJ2-7; D possibly corresponds to TRBD2 (5 bases). Trimming stripped 0 bases from V and 0 bases from J, with 12 bases between. CDR1 is ENHRY and CDR2 is SYGVKD in the germline V gene. CDR3 length: 16 amino acids. The CDR3 loop reads CAISESGSTNSYEQYF. The CDR3 DNA reads as TGTGCCATCAGTGAGTCTGGGAGTACCAACTCCTACGAGCAGTACTTC.

The rearrangement links TRBV6-5 to TRBJ2-5, with 14 bases matching TRBD2. This CDR3 has 18 amino acids. The J segment lost 1 base and the V segment lost 4 bases, leaving 8 bases of the junction unmatched. Per the germline V gene, CDR1 is MNHEY and CDR2 is SVGAGI. CDR3 region: CASSFSGLAGDSQETQYF. The CDR3 DNA sequence: TGTGCCAGCAGTTTCTCGGGACTAGCGGGGGATTCCCAAGAGACCCAGTACTTC.

This clonotype turned up a few times. The V gene is TRBV7-9, the J gene TRBJ2-7; a weak D match, TRBD2 (5 bases). The CDR3 is 17 amino acids. Germline-derived CDR1 and CDR2 are SEHNR and FQNEAQ (reference sequence). With 7 bases removed from V and 5 bases from J, the gap between germline ends came to 27 bases. CDR3 sequence: CASTALRTGTGSDEQYF. In DNA, the CDR3 is TGTGCCAGCACGGCCTTACGGACGGGAACGGGCAGTGACGAGCAGTACTTC. The full variable domain, its missing parts supplied by reference TRBV7-9 and TRBJ2-7, is DTGVSQNPRHKITKRGQNVTFRCDPISEHNRLYWYRQTLGQGPEFLTYFQNEAQLEKSRLLSDRFSAERPKGSFSTLEIQRTEQGDSAMYLCASTALRTGTGSDEQYFGPGTRLTVT.

The chain combines TRBV24-1 with TRBJ2-1, with 9 bases matching TRBD2. The length of the CDR3 is 16 residues. Per germline, CDR1 KGHDR and CDR2 SFDVKD. V was pared by 3 bases and J by 7 bases, with 9 bases of the junction left unmatched. The CDR3 here is CATSDIGTSSENEQFF. The CDR3 DNA reads as TGTGCCACCAGTGATATCGGGACTAGCAGTGAGAATGAGCAGTTCTTC.

The rearrangement links TRBV20-1 to TRBJ2-7, with TRBD2 identical over 7 bases. With V trimmed by 0 bases and J by 12 bases, 11 bases remained unmatched. This CDR3 comprises 13 residues. Per germline, CDR1 DFQATT and CDR2 SNEGSKA (reference sequence). CDR3 region: CSARDLSGIAGYF. The DNA of the CDR3 is TGCAGTGCTAGAGATCTAAGCGGGATTGCCGGGTACTTC.

V usage is TRBV2 and J usage is TRBJ1-5; the match to TRBD1 covers 7 bases. V lost 1 base and J lost 3; bases outside the gene matches: 15. This CDR3 is built from 19 residues. CDR1 is SNHLY, CDR2 FYNNEI, per germline. In DNA, the CDR3 is TGTGCCAGCAGTGAAGATGAAACGACAGGGTGGATCACCAATCAGCCCCAGCATTTT. Encoded protein: CASSEDETTGWITNQPQHF.

In this sample, this clonotype turned up many times. The chain has TRBV6-2 or TRBV6-3 and TRBJ2-1; tentatively, D is TRBD1 (5 bases). The germline V gene has CDR1 MNHEY and CDR2 SVGEGT. The CDR3 is 16 residues long. Trimming stripped 2 bases from V and 13 bases from J, with 24 bases between. DNA of the CDR3: TGTGCCAGCAGTTACCATCGTTGGGGCCCAAAGTGGGTACAGTTCTTC. Translating it yields CASSYHRWGPKWVQFF.

The gene calls are TRBV27 and TRBJ1-5, with D possibly being TRBD1 (5 bases). Germline V CDR1 and CDR2: MNHEY, SMNVEV (reference sequence). The CDR3 spans 13 residues. The V and J ends lost 3 bases and 4 bases respectively, with 7 bases between them. This chain's CDR3 is CASSFQGNQPQHF. The CDR3 nucleotides read TGTGCCAGCAGTTTCCAGGGTAATCAGCCCCAGCATTTT.

This sequence joins TRBV28 and TRBJ2-1, with 11 bases matching TRBD2. The CDR3 is 19 amino acids. Looked up from germline, CDR1 is MDHEN and CDR2 is SYDVKM. J was trimmed by 6 bases and V by 0 bases; bases with no gene match: 13. CDR3 nucleotides: TGTGCCAGCAGTTTATGGGGACTAGCGGAGCCCGAGGGAGTCAATGAGCAGTTCTTC. It codes for CASSLWGLAEPEGVNEQFF.

This clonotype occurred many times. The J gene is TRBJ2-5, the V gene TRBV20-1; D possibly uses TRBD1 or TRBD2 (6 bases each). The V end lost 1 base, the J end lost 2 bases, and 14 bases lay between the germline ends. The V gene's germline CDR1 is DFQATT and CDR2 SNEGSKA (reference sequence). The CDR3 spans 15 residues. CDR3: CSARGGLAYQETQYF. DNA of the CDR3: TGCAGTGCTAGAGGGGGGCTAGCGTATCAAGAGACCCAGTACTTC.

The chain has TRBV9 and TRBJ2-1; D is perhaps TRBD1 (5 bases). This CDR3 is built from 16 residues. Germline V gene sequence: CDR1 SGDLS, CDR2 YYNGEE. Trimming stripped 2 bases from V and 1 base from J, with 13 bases between. CDR3 in DNA: TGTGCCAGCAGCGTGAGTGGGGCTAGGTCCTACAATGAGCAGTTCTTC. It yields the protein CASSVSGARSYNEQFF.

The chain uses TRBV20-1 and TRBJ2-3, with 9 nucleotides matching TRBD2. Germline CDR1 and CDR2: DFQATT and SNEGSKA (reference sequence). After removal of 3 bases from V and 5 bases from J, the junction contained 9 bases not matched to a gene. CDR3 length equals 15 residues. In DNA, the CDR3 is TGCAGTGCTAGGGTAGCGGGAGAGCAGGGAGATACGCAGTATTTT. Translated: CSARVAGEQGDTQYF.

V is TRBV7-2 and J is TRBJ2-1, with a tentative D call TRBD2 (5 bases). Trimming removed 0 bases from V and 8 bases from J, with 14 bases in between. Germline loops: CDR1 SGHTA, CDR2 FQGNSA. CDR3 length: 15 amino acids. The chain's CDR3 is CASSLARVLYHEQFF. The CDR3 coding sequence is TGTGCCAGCAGCTTAGCGAGGGTACTGTACCATGAGCAGTTCTTC.

This clonotype was recorded a few times. The DNA of the CDR3 is TGCGCCAGCAGCTTGAGTCAGGCGACCGGGGAGCTGTTTTTT. This translates into CASSLSQATGELFF. The chain links TRBV5-1 to TRBJ2-2; D unclear. Germline V CDR1 and CDR2: SGHRS, YFSETQ. CDR3 length equals 14 residues. V was clipped by 1 base and J by 5 bases, with 9 bases between them.